One sample yielded the 9 T cell receptor beta chains listed below, sequenced in a study of CD8+CD57+ T cells in acquired aplastic anemia (dated by TCRdb to the late 2010s). Instrument used: Illumina HiSeq 2000. Genomic DNA was used as template for profiling of TCR beta VDJ combinations and CDR3 sequences. Using fastp trimming at Q25 and MiXCR clonotype assembly, TCRdb reanalyzed the public sequencing data and kept in-frame beta chains. CDR3 protein duplicates are merged, each entry listing the most common genes and DNA. For this sample the table gives 150,000 or so distinct CDR3 sequences, of which under 75% were detected only once. In total, the top ten clones hold less than 55% of the sample. What was sequenced was sorted CD4+, CD8+, or CD8+CD57+ T cells (not recorded which) from PBMCs. All receptors come from a human donor in good health.

V usage is TRBV24-1 and J usage is TRBJ2-1; either TRBD1 or TRBD2 may fit D (6 bases each). Germline V gene data show CDR1 as KGHDR and CDR2 as SFDVKD. Between the trimmed V and J ends, which lost 3 bases and 4 bases, there was a span of 9 bases. The CDR3 loop spans 14 amino acids. In DNA form, the CDR3 reads TGTGCCACCAGTGATCGGAGGGGGTACAATGAGCAGTTCTTC. Translated, it gives CATSDRRGYNEQFF.

The V gene is TRBV15, the J gene TRBJ2-2; 8 positions agree with TRBD1. J was trimmed by 4 bases and V by 0 bases; bases with no gene match: 7. There are 17 residues in the CDR3. Looked up from germline, CDR1 is LNHNV and CDR2 is YYDKDF (reference sequence). CDR3 in amino acids: CATSRDRRQGTTGELFF. In nucleotides, the CDR3 is TGTGCCACCAGCAGAGATCGCAGACAGGGGACCACCGGGGAGCTGTTTTTT.

The chain uses TRBV29-1 and TRBJ1-6, with TRBD1 identical over 12 bases. Germline V gene lookup returns CDR1 SQVTM and CDR2 ANQGSEA. V shed 5 bases and J 10 bases; nucleotides not matched to a gene: 15. The CDR3 sequence is 17 residues long. The CDR3 nucleotides are TGCAGCGTTCGGGACAGGGGGCCCGCGGGGTTATCCTCACCCCTCCACTTT. Translated, it gives CSVRDRGPAGLSSPLHF.

The chain is built from TRBV24-1 and TRBJ2-3; perhaps TRBD1 as D (6 bases). Trimming removed 4 bases from V and 3 bases from J, with 16 bases in between. This CDR3 region has 16 residues. The germline V gene has CDR1 KGHDR and CDR2 SFDVKD. CDR3 in DNA: TGTGCCACCAGTGAGACGGGACACACTATAACAGATACGCAGTATTTT. Protein product: CATSETGHTITDTQYF.

The chain couples TRBV25-1 to TRBJ1-1; TRBD1 is a possible D gene (5 bases). The CDR3 spans 15 residues. From germline, CDR1 is MGHDK and CDR2 SYGVNS. Trimming removed 1 base at V and 6 bases at J, with 15 bases between. The CDR3 nucleotides read TGTGCCAGCAGTGAATGGGAGGGGACCTATTCTGAAGCTTTCTTT. It is translated as CASSEWEGTYSEAFF.

CDR3: CASSLSHLPYNEQFF. The CDR3 DNA reads TGTGCCAGCAGTTTATCTCATCTACCCTACAATGAGCAGTTCTTC. The genes are TRBV25-1 and TRBJ2-1; no clear D gene. The CDR3 covers 15 residues. With 5 bases removed from V and 2 bases from J, the gap between germline ends came to 13 bases. Germline V gene sequence: CDR1 MGHDK, CDR2 SYGVNS.

The chain carries TRBV20-1 and TRBJ1-5, with D perhaps matching TRBD1 (6 bases). This CDR3 region has 14 residues. Germline CDR1 and CDR2: DFQATT and SNEGSKA (reference sequence). The germline V and J ends were trimmed by 0 bases and 3 bases, with 9 bases remaining between them. The CDR3 spells CSARETGLNQPQHF. DNA of the CDR3: TGCAGTGCTAGAGAGACAGGTCTCAATCAGCCCCAGCATTTT.

The chain recombines TRBV5-1 with TRBJ2-2, with D unclear. CDR3 length: 14 amino acids. Germline V gene lookup returns CDR1 SGHRS and CDR2 YFSETQ. V dropped 5 bases and J dropped 2 bases, with 10 bases sitting between them. This CDR3 is CASRIIGNTGELFF. The CDR3 region has the DNA TGCGCCAGCAGGATTATAGGAAACACCGGGGAGCTGTTTTTT.

This clonotype showed up just a few times. A read error may explain this, as a much larger clone is one base away. This rearrangement joins TRBV13 to TRBJ1-2; 7 positions match TRBD1. The CDR3 totals 17 residues. Germline V gives CDR1 PRHDT, CDR2 FYEKMQ (reference sequence). As DNA, the CDR3 is TGTGTCAGCAGCCGCTATGATGACAGGGAAGGGCGGGAAGGCTACACCTTC. Translation: CVSSRYDDREGREGYTF. Drawing the rest from reference TRBV13 and TRBJ1-2, the complete variable domain is AAGVIQSPRHLIKEKRETATLKCYPIPRHDTVYWYQQGPGQDPQFLISFYEKMQSDKGSIPDRFSAQQFSDYHSELNMSSLELGDSALYFCVSSRYDDREGREGYTFGSGTRLTVV.